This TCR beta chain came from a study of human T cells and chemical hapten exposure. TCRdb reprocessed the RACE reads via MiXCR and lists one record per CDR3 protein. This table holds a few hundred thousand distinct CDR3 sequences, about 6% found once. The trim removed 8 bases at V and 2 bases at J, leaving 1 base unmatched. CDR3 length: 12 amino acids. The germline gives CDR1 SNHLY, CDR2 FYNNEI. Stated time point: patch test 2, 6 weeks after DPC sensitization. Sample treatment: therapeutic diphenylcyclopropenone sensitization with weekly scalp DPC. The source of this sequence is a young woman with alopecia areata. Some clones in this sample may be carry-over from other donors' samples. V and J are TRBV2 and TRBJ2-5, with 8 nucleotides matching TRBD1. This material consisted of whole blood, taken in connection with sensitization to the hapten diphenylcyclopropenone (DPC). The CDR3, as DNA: TGTGCCAGCGGACAGGGTCAAGAGACCCAGTACTTC. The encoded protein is CASGQGQETQYF.